The next 13 T cell receptor beta chains were all read from a single sample in a study of T-cell memory formation after mild COVID-19. One entry per CDR3 protein, called by TCRdb with MiXCR from the 5' RACE reads. The table records roughly 350,000 distinct CDR3 sequences, roughly an eighth of them present only once. The sample was PBMCs or a T cell subset sorted from them (not recorded which). The source is a young man who had mild COVID-19 (a few samples of this study predate the infection). Cell type and time point are not known.

CDR3 nucleotides: TGCGCCAGCAGCTTGGCCTTAGGGCACGCCCGTAGCTACACCTTC. As protein: CASSLALGHARSYTF. V is TRBV5-1 and J is TRBJ1-2; no reliable D call. The germline gives CDR1 SGHRS, CDR2 YFSETQ. There are 15 residues in the CDR3. Trimming removed 0 bases at V and 9 bases at J, with 18 bases between.

The rearrangement uses TRBV2 and TRBJ2-2; D ambiguous. Germline CDR1 is SNHLY and CDR2 is FYNNEI. Trimming took 0 bases from V and 10 from J, leaving 18 bases between them. This CDR3 spans 16 amino acids. The CDR3 coding sequence is TGTGCCAGCAGTGAAGCGAGCGTTTGGGCGAGTGAGGAGCTGTTTTTT. Translating it yields CASSEASVWASEELFF.

The V and J genes are TRBV6-2 or TRBV6-3 and TRBJ2-7; D possibly uses TRBD1 or TRBD2 (6 bases each). Germline assignment: CDR1 MNHEY and CDR2 SVGEGT. CDR3 length equals 14 residues. The V gene lost 6 bases and the J gene lost 9 bases, with 21 bases spanning the gap. CDR3 coding DNA: TGTGCCAGCAGACCCGAAGGGGGGCCCGTCGGGCAGTACGTC. Protein: CASRPEGGPVGQYV.

This clonotype occurred a few times. The V gene is TRBV2, the J gene TRBJ2-5, with D unresolved. Trimming shortened V by 4 bases and J by 1 base, and 7 bases separated the two germline ends. From germline, CDR1 is SNHLY and CDR2 FYNNEI. CDR3 size: 13 residues. This CDR3 is CASSVHIQETQYF. The CDR3, as DNA: TGTGCCAGCAGTGTGCACATCCAAGAGACCCAGTACTTC.

The chain couples TRBV7-6 to TRBJ2-1; TRBD2 aligns across 9 bases. V lost 6 bases to trimming and J lost 12 bases; unmatched junction nucleotides: 6. The CDR3 runs 12 residues. Per germline, CDR1 SGHVS and CDR2 FNYEAQ. The CDR3 is CASSFSGGGQFF. The CDR3 DNA follows: TGTGCCAGCAGTTTTAGCGGGGGCGGGCAGTTCTTC. The full variable domain, in which reference TRBV7-6 and TRBJ2-1 provide the parts outside the CDR3, is GAGVSQSPRYKVTKRGQDVALRCDPISGHVSLYWYRQALGQGPEFLTYFNYEAQQDKSGLPNDRFSAERPEGSISTLTIQRTEQRDSAMYRCASSFSGGGQFFGPGTRLTVL.

This chain uses TRBV20-1 with TRBJ1-5, with unresolved D. The V end was cut by 3 bases, the J end by 10 bases, with 16 bases between. The CDR3 spans 13 residues. Germline CDR1 is DFQATT and CDR2 is SNEGSKA (reference sequence). The CDR3, as DNA: TGCAGTGCTAGTGATTCAGGACTCCCACCCCAGCATTTT. The encoded protein is CSASDSGLPPQHF.

V and J are TRBV2 and TRBJ2-7, with D possibly TRBD2 on 6 matching bases. The V gene's germline CDR1 is SNHLY and CDR2 FYNNEI. CDR3 length: 13 residues. V lost 8 bases and J 3 bases, leaving 14 bases between the germline ends. CDR3 amino acids: CASSLKGLYEQYV. The CDR3 DNA is TGTGCCAGCTCCTTAAAGGGACTCTACGAGCAGTACGTC.

The chain has TRBV7-2 and TRBJ2-6; D may correspond to TRBD1 or TRBD2 (7 bases each). This CDR3 has 18 amino acids. CDR1 and CDR2 from the germline V gene are SGHTA and FQGNSA. Trimming removed 2 bases at V and 0 bases at J, with 14 bases between. The CDR3 loop reads CASSLRQGGSSGANVLTF. The CDR3 bases are TGTGCCAGCAGCTTAAGACAGGGAGGGTCCTCTGGGGCCAACGTCCTGACTTTC.

The chain is built from TRBV29-1 and TRBJ2-2, with D tentatively TRBD2 (5 bases). The germline V gene encodes CDR1 SQVTM and CDR2 ANQGSEA. The CDR3 totals 14 residues. DNA for the CDR3: TGCAGTACTAGGGTTCGCGCGAACACCGGGGAGCTGTTTTTT. This translates into CSTRVRANTGELFF.

The rearrangement uses TRBV6-2 or TRBV6-3 and TRBJ2-3; 9 positions agree with TRBD2. The germline gives CDR1 MNHEY, CDR2 SVGEGT. This CDR3 contains 17 residues. The J segment lost 6 bases and the V segment lost 7 bases, leaving 17 bases of the junction unmatched. CDR3 DNA: TGTGCCAGCACCTCATATGGACTGGCGGGGGGGGTGGATACGCAGTATTTT. This encodes CASTSYGLAGGVDTQYF.

This chain uses TRBV28 with TRBJ1-5, with a weak D call TRBD1 (5 bases). Trimming removed 8 bases at V and 13 bases at J, with 18 bases between. From germline, CDR1 is MDHEN and CDR2 SYDVKM. CDR3 length: 12 residues. The CDR3 loop reads CASGRPTDNQHF. In DNA, the CDR3 is TGTGCCAGCGGGCGGCCGACGGACAATCAGCATTTT. The full variable domain, with the rest looked up from reference TRBV28 and TRBJ1-5, is DVKVTQSSRYLVKRTGEKVFLECVQDMDHENMFWYRQDPGLGLRLIYFSYDVKMKEKGDIPEGYSVSREKKERFSLILESASTNQTSMYLCASGRPTDNQHFGDGTRLSIL.

This clonotype came up a few times. V is TRBV25-1 and J is TRBJ2-7, with no clear D. The CDR3 is 13 amino acids. V gave up 8 bases and J gave up 7 bases, with 18 bases separating them. Germline-derived CDR1 and CDR2 are MGHDK and SYGVNS. This CDR3 reads CASHGPGIEEQYV. CDR3 sequence (DNA): TGTGCCAGCCATGGCCCGGGTATTGAAGAGCAGTACGTC.

This clonotype was observed a handful of times. This sequence joins TRBV4-2 and TRBJ2-3; 11 nucleotides align to TRBD2. Trimming at V came to 0 bases and at J to 2 bases, leaving 7 bases not matched to a gene. Germline-derived CDR1 and CDR2 are LGHNA and YNFKEQ. The CDR3 is 18 amino acids. The CDR3 spells CASSQDPGTSGFTDTQYF. The CDR3 nucleotides are TGTGCCAGCAGCCAAGACCCCGGGACTAGCGGATTCACAGATACGCAGTATTTT.